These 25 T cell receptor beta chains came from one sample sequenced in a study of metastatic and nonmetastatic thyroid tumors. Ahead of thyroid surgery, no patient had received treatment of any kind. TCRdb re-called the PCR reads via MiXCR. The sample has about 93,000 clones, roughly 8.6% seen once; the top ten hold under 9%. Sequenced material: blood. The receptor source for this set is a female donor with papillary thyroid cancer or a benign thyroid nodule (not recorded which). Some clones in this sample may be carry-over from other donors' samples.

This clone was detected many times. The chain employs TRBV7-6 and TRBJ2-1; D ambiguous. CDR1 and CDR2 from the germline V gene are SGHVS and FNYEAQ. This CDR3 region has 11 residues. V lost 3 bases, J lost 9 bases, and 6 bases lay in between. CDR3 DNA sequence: TGTGCCAGCAGCTTGGGTCGTGAGCAGTTCTTC. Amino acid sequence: CASSLGREQFF.

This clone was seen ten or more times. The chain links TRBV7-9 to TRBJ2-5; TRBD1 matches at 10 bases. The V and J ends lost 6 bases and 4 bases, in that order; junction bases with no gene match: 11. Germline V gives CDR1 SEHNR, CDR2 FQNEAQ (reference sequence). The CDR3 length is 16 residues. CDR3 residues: CASRRTGTGAGETQYF. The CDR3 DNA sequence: TGTGCCAGCAGACGTACCGGGACAGGGGCGGGAGAGACCCAGTACTTC.

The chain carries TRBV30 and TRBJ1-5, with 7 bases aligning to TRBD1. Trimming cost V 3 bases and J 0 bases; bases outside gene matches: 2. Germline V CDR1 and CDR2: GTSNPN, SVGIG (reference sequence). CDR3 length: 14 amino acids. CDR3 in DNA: TGTGCCTGGAGCAGGGACAGTAGCAATCAGCCCCAGCATTTT. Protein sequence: CAWSRDSSNQPQHF.

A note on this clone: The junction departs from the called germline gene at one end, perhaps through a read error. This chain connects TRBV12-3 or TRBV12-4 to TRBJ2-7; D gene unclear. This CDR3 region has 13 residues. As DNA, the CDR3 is TGTGCAAGCAGTACCACTCCGTCTCGCGAGCAGTACTTC. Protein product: CASSTTPSREQYF.

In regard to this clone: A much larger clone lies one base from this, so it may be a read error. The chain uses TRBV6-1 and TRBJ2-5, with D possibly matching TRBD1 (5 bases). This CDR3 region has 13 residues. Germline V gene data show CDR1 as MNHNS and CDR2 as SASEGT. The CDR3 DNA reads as TGTGCCAGCAGTGGACAGTACCAAGAGACCAAGTACTTC. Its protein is CASSGQYQETKYF.

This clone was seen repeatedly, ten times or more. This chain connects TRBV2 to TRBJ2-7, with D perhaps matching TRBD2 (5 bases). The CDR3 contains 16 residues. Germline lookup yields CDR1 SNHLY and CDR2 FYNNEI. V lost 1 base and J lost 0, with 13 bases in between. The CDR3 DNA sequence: TGTGCCAGCAGTGAAGACGTCGGGATTAGCTCCTACGAGCAGTACTTC. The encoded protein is CASSEDVGISSYEQYF. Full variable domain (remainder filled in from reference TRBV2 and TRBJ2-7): EPEVTQTPSHQVTQMGQEVILRCVPISNHLYFYWYRQILGQKVEFLVSFYNNEISEKSEIFDDQFSVERPDGSNFTLKIRSTKLEDSAMYFCASSEDVGISSYEQYFGPGTRLTVT.

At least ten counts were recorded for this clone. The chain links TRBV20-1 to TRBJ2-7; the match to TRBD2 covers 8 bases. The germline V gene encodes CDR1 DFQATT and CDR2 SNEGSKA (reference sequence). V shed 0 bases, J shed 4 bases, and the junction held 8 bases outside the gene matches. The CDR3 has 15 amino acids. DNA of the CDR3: TGCAGTGCTAGAGATCATGATAGCGGGGATTACGAGCAGTACTTC. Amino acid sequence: CSARDHDSGDYEQYF.

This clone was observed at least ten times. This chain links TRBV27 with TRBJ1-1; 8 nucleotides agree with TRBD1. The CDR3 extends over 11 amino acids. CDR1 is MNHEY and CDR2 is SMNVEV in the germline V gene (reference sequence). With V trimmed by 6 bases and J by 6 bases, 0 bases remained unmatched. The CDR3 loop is CASRGQAEAFF. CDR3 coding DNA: TGTGCCAGCAGGGGACAGGCTGAAGCTTTCTTT.

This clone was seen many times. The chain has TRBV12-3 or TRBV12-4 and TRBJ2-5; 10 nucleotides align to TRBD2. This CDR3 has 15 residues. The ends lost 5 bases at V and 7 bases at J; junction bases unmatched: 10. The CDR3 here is CASSPRTSGFMTQYF. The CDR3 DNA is TGTGCCAGCAGTCCGCGGACTAGCGGATTTATGACCCAGTACTTC.

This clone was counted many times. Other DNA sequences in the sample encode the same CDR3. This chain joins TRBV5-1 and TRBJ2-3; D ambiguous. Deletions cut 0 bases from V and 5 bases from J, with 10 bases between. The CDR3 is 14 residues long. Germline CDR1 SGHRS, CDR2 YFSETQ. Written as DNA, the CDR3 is TGCGCCAGCAGCTTGGGTGGAGTCGAAGATACGCAGTATTTT. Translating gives CASSLGGVEDTQYF.

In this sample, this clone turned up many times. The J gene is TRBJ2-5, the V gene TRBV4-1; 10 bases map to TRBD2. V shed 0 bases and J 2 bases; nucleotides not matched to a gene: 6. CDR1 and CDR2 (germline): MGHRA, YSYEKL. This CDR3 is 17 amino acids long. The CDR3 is CASSQEKGTSAQETQYF. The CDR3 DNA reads TGCGCCAGCAGCCAAGAGAAAGGGACTAGCGCACAAGAGACCCAGTACTTC.

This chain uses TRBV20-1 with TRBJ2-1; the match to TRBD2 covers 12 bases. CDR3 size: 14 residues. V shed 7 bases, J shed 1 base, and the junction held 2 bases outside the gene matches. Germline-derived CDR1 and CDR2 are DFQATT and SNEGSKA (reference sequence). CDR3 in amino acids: CSVLAGGSYNEQFF. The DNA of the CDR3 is TGCAGTGTTCTAGCGGGGGGGTCCTACAATGAGCAGTTCTTC.

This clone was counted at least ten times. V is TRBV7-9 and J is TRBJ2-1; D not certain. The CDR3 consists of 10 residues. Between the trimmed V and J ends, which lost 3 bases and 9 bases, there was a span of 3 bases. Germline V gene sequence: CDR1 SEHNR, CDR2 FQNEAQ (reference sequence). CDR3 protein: CASSFSEQFF. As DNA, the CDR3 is TGTGCCAGCAGCTTTAGTGAGCAGTTCTTC. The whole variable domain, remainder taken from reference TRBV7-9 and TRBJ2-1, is DTGVSQNPRHKITKRGQNVTFRCDPISEHNRLYWYRQTLGQGPEFLTYFQNEAQLEKSRLLSDRFSAERPKGSFSTLEIQRTEQGDSAMYLCASSFSEQFFGPGTRLTVL.

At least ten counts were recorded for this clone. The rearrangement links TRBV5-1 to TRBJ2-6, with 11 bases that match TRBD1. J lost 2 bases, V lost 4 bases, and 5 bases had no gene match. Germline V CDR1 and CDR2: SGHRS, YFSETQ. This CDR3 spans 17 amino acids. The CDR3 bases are TGCGCCAGCAGCCCTCCGGGACAGGGGGCTGGGGCCAACGTCCTGACTTTC. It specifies CASSPPGQGAGANVLTF. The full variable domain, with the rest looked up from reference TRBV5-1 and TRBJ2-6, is KAGVTQTPRYLIKTRGQQVTLSCSPISGHRSVSWYQQTPGQGLQFLFEYFSETQRNKGNFPGRFSGRQFSNSRSEMNVSTLELGDSALYLCASSPPGQGAGANVLTFGAGSRLTVL.

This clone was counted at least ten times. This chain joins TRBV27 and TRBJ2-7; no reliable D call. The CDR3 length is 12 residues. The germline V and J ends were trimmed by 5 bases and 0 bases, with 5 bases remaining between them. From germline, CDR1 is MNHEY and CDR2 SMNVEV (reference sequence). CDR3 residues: CASSPNSYEQYF. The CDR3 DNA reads TGTGCCAGCAGTCCTAACTCCTACGAGCAGTACTTC.

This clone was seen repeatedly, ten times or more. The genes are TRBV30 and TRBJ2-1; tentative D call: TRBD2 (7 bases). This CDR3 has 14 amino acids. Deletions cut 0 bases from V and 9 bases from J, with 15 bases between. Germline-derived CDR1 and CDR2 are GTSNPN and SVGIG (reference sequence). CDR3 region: CAWSVLGGGSEQFF. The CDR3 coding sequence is TGTGCCTGGAGTGTACTTGGGGGGGGCTCTGAGCAGTTCTTC.

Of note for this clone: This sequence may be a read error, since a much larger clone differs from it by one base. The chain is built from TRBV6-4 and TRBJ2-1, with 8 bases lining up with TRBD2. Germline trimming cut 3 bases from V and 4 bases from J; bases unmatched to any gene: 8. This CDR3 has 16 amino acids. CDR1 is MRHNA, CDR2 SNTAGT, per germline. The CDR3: CASSESHSGGYNEQFF. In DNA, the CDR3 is TGTGCCAGCAGTGAGTCACACAGCGGGGGATACAATGAGCAGTTCTTC.

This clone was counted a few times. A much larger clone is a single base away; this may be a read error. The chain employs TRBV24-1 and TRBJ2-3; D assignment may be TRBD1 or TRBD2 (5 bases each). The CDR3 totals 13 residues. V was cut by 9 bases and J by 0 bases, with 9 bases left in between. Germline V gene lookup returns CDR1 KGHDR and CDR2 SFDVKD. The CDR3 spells CATGWGSTDTQYF. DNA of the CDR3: TGTGCCACCGGGTGGGGGAGCACAGATACGCAGTATTTT.

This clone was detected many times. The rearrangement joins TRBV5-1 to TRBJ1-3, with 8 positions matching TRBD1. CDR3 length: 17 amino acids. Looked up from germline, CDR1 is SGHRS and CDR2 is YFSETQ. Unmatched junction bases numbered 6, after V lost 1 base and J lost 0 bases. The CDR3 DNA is TGCGCCAGCAGCTTGCGGGCAGGGGGCCTCTCTGGAAACACCATATATTTT. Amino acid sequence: CASSLRAGGLSGNTIYF.

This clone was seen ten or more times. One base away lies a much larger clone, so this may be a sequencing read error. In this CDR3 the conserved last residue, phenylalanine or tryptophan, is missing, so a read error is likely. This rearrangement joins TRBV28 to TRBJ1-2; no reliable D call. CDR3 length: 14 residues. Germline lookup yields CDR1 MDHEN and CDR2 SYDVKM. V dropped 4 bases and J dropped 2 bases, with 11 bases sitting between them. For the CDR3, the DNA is TGTGCCAGCAGTTCACCTCCGGGCAACTATGGCTACACCTCC. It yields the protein CASSSPPGNYGYTS.

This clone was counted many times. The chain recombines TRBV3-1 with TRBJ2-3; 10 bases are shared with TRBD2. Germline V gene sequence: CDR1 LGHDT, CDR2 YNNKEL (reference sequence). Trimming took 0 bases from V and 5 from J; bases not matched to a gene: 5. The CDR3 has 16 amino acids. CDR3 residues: CASSQDWASGGDTQYF. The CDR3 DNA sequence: TGTGCCAGCAGCCAAGATTGGGCTAGCGGGGGAGATACGCAGTATTTT.

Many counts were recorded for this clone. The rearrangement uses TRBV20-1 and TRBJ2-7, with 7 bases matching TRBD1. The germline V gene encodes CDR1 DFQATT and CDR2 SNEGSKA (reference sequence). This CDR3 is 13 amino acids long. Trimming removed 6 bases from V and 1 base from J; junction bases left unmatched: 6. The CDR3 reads CSARQGGSYEQYF. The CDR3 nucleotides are TGCAGTGCGCGACAGGGTGGGTCCTACGAGCAGTACTTC.

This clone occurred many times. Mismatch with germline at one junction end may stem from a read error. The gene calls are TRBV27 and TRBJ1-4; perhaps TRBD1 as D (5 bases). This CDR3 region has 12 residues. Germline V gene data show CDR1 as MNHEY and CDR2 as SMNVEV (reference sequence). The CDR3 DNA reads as TGTGCCAGCAGCGAAACAGGTTCTAAGTGGTCCTTT. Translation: CASSETGSKWSF. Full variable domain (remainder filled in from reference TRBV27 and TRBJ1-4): EAQVTQNPRYLITVTGKKLTVTCSQNMNHEYMSWYRQDPGLGLRQIYYSMNVEVTDKGDVPEGYKVSRKEKRNFPLILESPSPNQTSLYFCASSETGSKWSFGSGTQLSVL.

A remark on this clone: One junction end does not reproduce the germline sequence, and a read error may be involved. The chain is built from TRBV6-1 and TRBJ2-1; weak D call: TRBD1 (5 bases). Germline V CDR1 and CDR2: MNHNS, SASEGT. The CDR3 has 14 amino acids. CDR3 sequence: CASGDWGPGNEQFF. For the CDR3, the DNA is TGTGCCAGCGGTGACTGGGGCCCTGGTAATGAGCAGTTCTTC.

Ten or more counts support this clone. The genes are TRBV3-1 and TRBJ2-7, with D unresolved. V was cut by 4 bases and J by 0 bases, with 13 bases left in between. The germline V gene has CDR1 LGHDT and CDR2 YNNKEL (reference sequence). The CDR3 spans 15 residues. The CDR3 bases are TGTGCCAGCAGCCCCGAGGCGCGGCGCTCCTACGAGCAGTACTTC. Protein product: CASSPEARRSYEQYF.